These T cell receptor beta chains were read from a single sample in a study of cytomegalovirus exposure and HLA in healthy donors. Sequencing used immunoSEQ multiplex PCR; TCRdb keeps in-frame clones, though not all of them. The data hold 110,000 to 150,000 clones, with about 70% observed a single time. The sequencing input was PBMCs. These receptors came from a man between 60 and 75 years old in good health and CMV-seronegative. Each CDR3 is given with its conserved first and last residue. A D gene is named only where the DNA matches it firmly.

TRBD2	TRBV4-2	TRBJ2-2	CASSQKLAGGDTGELFF
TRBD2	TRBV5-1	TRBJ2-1	CASSGYGTSGDNNEQFF
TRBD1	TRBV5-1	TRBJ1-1	CASSSTGEDTEAFF
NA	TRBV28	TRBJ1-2	CASSLPSGGGASYGYTF
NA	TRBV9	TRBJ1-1	CASSVGSLGNTEAFF
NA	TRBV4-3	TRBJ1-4	CASSQSLMTVSGKLFF
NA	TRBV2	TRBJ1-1	CASGAGPLNTEAFF
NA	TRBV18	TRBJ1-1	CASSPSREVSGTEAFF
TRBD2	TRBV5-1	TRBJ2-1	CASSLGGLEGEQFF
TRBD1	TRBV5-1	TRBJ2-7	CASSSRQGAYEQYF
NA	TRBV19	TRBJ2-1	CASSIRAVSYNEQFF
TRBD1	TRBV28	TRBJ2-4	CASTRQGSAKNIQYF
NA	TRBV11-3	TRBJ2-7	CASSLDSTFSYEQYF
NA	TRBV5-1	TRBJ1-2	CASTDISMGGNYGYTF
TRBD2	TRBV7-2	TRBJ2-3	CASSLPSAGGPTDTQYF
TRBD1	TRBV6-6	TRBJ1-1	CASTSQGGARNTEAFF
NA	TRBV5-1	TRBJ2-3	CASSSLPSSPSTDTQYF
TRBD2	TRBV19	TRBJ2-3	CASTLRLGRADTQYF
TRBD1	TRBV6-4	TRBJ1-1	CASSLTGARTEAFF
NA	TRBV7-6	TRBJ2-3	CASSLGSSGFTTDTQYF
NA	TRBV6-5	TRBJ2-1	CASSPYGTPNEQFF
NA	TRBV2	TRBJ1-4	CASRAALATNEKLFF
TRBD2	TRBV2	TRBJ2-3	CASKDPSGTTDTQYF
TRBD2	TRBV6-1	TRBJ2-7	CASSESGGGRSEQYF
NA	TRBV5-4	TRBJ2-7	CASSVPFYEQYF
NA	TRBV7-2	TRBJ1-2	CASSFRPTVADGYTF
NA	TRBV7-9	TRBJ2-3	CASSLGLAEKETDTQYF
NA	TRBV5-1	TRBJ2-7	CASSLEPGRLYEQYF
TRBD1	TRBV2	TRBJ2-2	CASSPGTDTGELFF
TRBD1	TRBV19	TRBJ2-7	CASSIAGTGGSLF
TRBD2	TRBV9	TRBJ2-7	CASSSVSGKDYEQYF
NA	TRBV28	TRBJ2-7	CASSLFSTATYEQYF
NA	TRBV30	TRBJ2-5	CAWSRETQYF